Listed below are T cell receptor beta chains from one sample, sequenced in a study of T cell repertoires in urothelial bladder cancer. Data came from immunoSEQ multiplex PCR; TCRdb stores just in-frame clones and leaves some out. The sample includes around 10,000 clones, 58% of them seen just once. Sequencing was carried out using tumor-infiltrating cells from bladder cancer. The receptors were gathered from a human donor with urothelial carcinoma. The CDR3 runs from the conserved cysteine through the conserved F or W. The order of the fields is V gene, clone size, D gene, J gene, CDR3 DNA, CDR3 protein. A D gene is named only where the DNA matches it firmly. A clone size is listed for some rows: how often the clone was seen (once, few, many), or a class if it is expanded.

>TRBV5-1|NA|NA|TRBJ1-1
TGCGCCAGCAGCTTGGCCAGGGGGAACACTGAAGCTTTCTTT
CASSLARGNTEAFF
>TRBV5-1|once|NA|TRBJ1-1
TGCGCCAGCAGCTTGGCTGGGGCCTCCGATGAAGCTTTCTTT
CASSLAGASDEAFF
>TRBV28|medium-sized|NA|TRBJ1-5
TGTGCCAGCAGTTCGGCTAATCAGCCCCAGCATTTT
CASSSANQPQHF
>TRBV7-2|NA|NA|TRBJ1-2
TGTGCCAGCAGCTTAGCCAGGGAAGTTGGCTACACCTTC
CASSLAREVGYTF
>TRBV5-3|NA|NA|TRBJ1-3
TGTGCCAGAAGCTTGAAGTTCTCTGGAAACACCATATATTTT
CARSLKFSGNTIYF
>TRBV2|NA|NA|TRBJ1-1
TGTGCCAGCAGACTCCAGTCGAACACTGAAGCTTTCTTT
CASRLQSNTEAFF
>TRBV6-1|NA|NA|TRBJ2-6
TGTGCCAGCAGTGGTCAGAGCTCTGGGGCCAACGTCCTGACTTTC
CASSGQSSGANVLTF
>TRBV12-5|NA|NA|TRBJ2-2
TGTGCTAGTGGTTTGGGAGAGGCCGGGGAGCTGTTTTTT
CASGLGEAGELFF
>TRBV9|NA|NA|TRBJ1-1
TGTGCCAGCAGCGCCGACTTGGGGGGTGAAGCTTTCTTT
CASSADLGGEAFF
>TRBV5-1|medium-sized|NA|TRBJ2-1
TGCGCCAGCAGCTTGGCTCAGGGCCCGTACAATGAGCAGTTCTTC
CASSLAQGPYNEQFF
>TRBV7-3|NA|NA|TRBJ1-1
TGTGCCAGCAGCTTAGGACCGTGGACTGAAGCTTTCTTT
CASSLGPWTEAFF
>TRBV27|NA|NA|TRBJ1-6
TGTGCCAGCAGTCCCTCGACAGGAAAGACTAATTCACCCCTCCACTTT
CASSPSTGKTNSPLHF
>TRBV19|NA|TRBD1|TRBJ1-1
TGTGCCAGTAGTAGACAGGGCGGTGCTGAAGCTTTCTTT
CASSRQGGAEAFF
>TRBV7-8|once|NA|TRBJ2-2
TGTGCCAGCAGCTTAGTAGGGGGTCCCACCGGGGAGCTGTTTTTT
CASSLVGGPTGELFF
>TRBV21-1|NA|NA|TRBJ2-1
TGTGCCAGCTATCCTAGCGGGTACAATGAGCAGTTCTTC
CASYPSGYNEQFF
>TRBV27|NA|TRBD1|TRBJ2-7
TGTGCCAGCAGTAACCGGGACAGGGACTACGAGCAGTACTTC
CASSNRDRDYEQYF